Included here is one T cell receptor (beta chain) sequence, with context. V lost 0 bases and J lost 13; bases outside the gene matches: 7. The CDR3 covers 15 residues. Germline V gene sequence: CDR1 MNHEY, CDR2 SVGAGI. The sample originates from a study of blood T cell repertoires in COVID-19. The protocol was immunoSEQ multiplex PCR, while the TCRdb copy is restricted to in-frame clones and leaves out a portion. The table has about 100,000 clones, 92% seen once; the top ten hold around 5.7%. The chain has TRBV6-5 and TRBJ2-1, with 12 positions matching TRBD2. Sequencing was performed on peripheral blood. The sequence was collected from an older man with acute or convalescent COVID-19. The CDR3 sequence is CASSYSPTSGGHQFF. CDR3 DNA sequence: TGTGCCAGCAGTTACTCGCCTACTAGCGGGGGGCACCAGTTCTTC.